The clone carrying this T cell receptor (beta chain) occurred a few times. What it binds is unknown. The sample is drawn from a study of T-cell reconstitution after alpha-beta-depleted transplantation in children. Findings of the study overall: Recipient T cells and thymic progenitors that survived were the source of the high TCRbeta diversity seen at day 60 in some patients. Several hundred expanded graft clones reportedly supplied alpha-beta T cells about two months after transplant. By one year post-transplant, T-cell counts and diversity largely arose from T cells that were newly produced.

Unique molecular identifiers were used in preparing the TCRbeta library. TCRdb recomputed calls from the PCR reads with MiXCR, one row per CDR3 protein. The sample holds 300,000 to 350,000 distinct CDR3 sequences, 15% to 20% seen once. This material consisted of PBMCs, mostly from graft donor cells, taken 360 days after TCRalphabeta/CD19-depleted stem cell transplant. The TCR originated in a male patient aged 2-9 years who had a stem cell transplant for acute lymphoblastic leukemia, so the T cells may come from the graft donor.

CDR3 coding DNA: TGTGCCAGCAGCTCCAATGCGGGAGAAGGCGCCGAGCAGTACTTC. Protein: CASSSNAGEGAEQYF. The V and J genes are TRBV7-2 and TRBJ2-7, with 7 bases lining up with TRBD2. The CDR3 consists of 15 residues. CDR1 and CDR2 from the germline V gene are SGHTA and FQGNSA. Losses at the gene ends were 4 bases for V and 6 bases for J; bases not matched to a gene: 12.